What follows are 31 T cell receptor beta chains derived from one specimen sequenced in a study of blood T cell repertoires in COVID-19 (dated by TCRdb to between 2020 and 2021). Library preparation employed the immunoSEQ multiplex PCR assay. Here the immuneACCESS table is served through TCRdb, limited to in-frame sequences with V and J called. Missing clones are a known gap in these copies; in checked studies unresolved V genes cover under half, and the rest lacks a known reason. The sample table lists 65,000 to 95,000 clones, approximately 90% of them with a count of one. Together, the top ten hold roughly 12% of the sample. Sequences were obtained from peripheral blood. Receptors were obtained from a man in his sixties or seventies with active or convalescent COVID-19.

This clone has a single count. The V call is TRBV20-1, the J call TRBJ1-1, with 7 bases identical to TRBD1. There are 11 residues in the CDR3. V lost 3 bases to trimming and J lost 8 bases; unmatched junction nucleotides: 3. Germline CDR1 and CDR2: DFQATT and SNEGSKA (reference sequence). CDR3 amino acids: CSARRGGEAFF. In DNA, the CDR3 is TGCAGTGCTAGGAGAGGGGGCGAAGCTTTCTTT.

The chain uses TRBV19 and TRBJ1-1, with TRBD1 matching over 8 bases. Per the germline V gene, CDR1 is LNHDA and CDR2 is SQIVND (reference sequence). This CDR3 has 14 amino acids. With V trimmed by 5 bases and J by 0 bases, 2 bases remained unmatched. The CDR3 loop is CASSWTGMNTEAFF. As DNA, the CDR3 is TGTGCCAGTAGTTGGACAGGGATGAACACTGAAGCTTTCTTT.

The chain couples TRBV24-1 to TRBJ2-5; 7 bases map to TRBD1. V lost 3 bases to trimming and J lost 0 bases; unmatched junction nucleotides: 9. The CDR3 totals 17 residues. Germline V gene data show CDR1 as KGHDR and CDR2 as SFDVKD. The CDR3 sequence is CATSDTTGAKYQETQYF. DNA of the CDR3: TGTGCCACCAGTGATACTACAGGGGCGAAGTACCAAGAGACCCAGTACTTC.

The genes are TRBV5-1 and TRBJ2-5; 12 bases agree with TRBD2. Germline CDR1 SGHRS, CDR2 YFSETQ. With 5 bases clipped from V and 5 bases from J, the junction kept 7 bases outside the gene matches. The CDR3 is 15 amino acids. This chain's CDR3 is CASRFGLAGMETQYF. For the CDR3, the DNA is TGCGCCAGCAGATTCGGACTAGCGGGGATGGAGACCCAGTACTTC.

This rearrangement joins TRBV7-2 to TRBJ1-2; 7 nucleotides match TRBD1. Germline loops: CDR1 SGHTA, CDR2 FQGNSA. V trimming: 3 bases; J trimming: 2 bases; junction bases outside the gene matches: 3. This CDR3 has 14 residues. In DNA, the CDR3 is TGTGCCAGCAGCTTCCAGACAGGGAACTATGGCTACACCTTC. Translated, it gives CASSFQTGNYGYTF.

V is TRBV10-3 and J is TRBJ2-7; 8 bases line up with TRBD1. Germline trimming cut 9 bases from V and 2 bases from J; bases unmatched to any gene: 6. CDR1 and CDR2 (germline): ENHRY, SYGVKD. The CDR3 contains 13 residues. The DNA for the CDR3 is TGTGCCATTTCCGGGACAGGTACCTACGAGCAGTACTTC. This codes for CAISGTGTYEQYF.

The V and J genes are TRBV5-4 and TRBJ1-4, with TRBD1 matching over 7 bases. The trim removed 5 bases at V and 6 bases at J, leaving 13 bases unmatched. The CDR3 runs to 16 residues. In germline, CDR1 is SGHNT, CDR2 YYREEE (reference sequence). DNA for the CDR3: TGTGCCAGCAGTCAAAGACAGGGCGGCCTGGATGAAAAACTGTTTTTT. Translated: CASSQRQGGLDEKLFF.

The chain couples TRBV2 to TRBJ1-1; D may be TRBD1 (5 bases). This CDR3 has 15 residues. Between the trimmed V and J ends, which lost 2 bases and 4 bases, there was a span of 14 bases. Germline V lookup: CDR1 SNHLY, CDR2 FYNNEI. Here the CDR3 DNA reads TGTGCCAGCAGTGAAAGGGGCAGGGTGTTCACTGAAGCTTTCTTT. Its protein is CASSERGRVFTEAFF.

This chain uses TRBV7-2 with TRBJ2-3; D not certain. CDR3 length: 14 residues. V dropped 0 bases and J dropped 5 bases, with 9 bases sitting between them. Per the germline V gene, CDR1 is SGHTA and CDR2 is FQGNSA. The CDR3 DNA follows: TGTGCCAGCAGCTTAGCCACTACCAAAGATACGCAGTATTTT. This translates into CASSLATTKDTQYF.

CDR3 protein: CASSQYGGGTGELFF. DNA of the CDR3: TGTGCCAGCTCCCAGTACGGAGGAGGTACCGGGGAGCTGTTTTTT. This chain connects TRBV18 to TRBJ2-2, with a weak D call TRBD2 (5 bases). Germline V CDR1 and CDR2: KGHSH, LQKENI. The CDR3 sequence is 15 residues long. Trimming removed 6 bases at V and 5 bases at J, with 16 bases between.

DNA for the CDR3: TGCGCCAGCAGCCAAGGGACAGCGGCCTATGGCTACACCTTC. Translation: CASSQGTAAYGYTF. The V and J genes are TRBV5-1 and TRBJ1-2; 7 nucleotides match TRBD1. The germline CDR1 and CDR2 sequences are SGHRS and YFSETQ. The CDR3 consists of 14 residues. The J segment lost 4 bases and the V segment lost 4 bases, leaving 7 bases of the junction unmatched.

The V call is TRBV7-2, the J call TRBJ1-1; D call uncertain. Trimming took off 5 bases at V and 3 bases at J, with 7 bases between the two ends. Per the germline V gene, CDR1 is SGHTA and CDR2 is FQGNSA. CDR3 length equals 12 residues. The CDR3 sequence: CASSLQYTEAFF. The CDR3 nucleotides are TGTGCCAGCAGCCTACAGTACACTGAAGCTTTCTTT.

This chain connects TRBV7-8 to TRBJ1-2, with 11 bases matching TRBD1. CDR3 length equals 15 residues. The germline gives CDR1 SGHVS, CDR2 FQNEAQ. V trimming: 1 base; J trimming: 7 bases; junction bases outside the gene matches: 5. The CDR3 loop reads CASSLEIGQGAGYTF. The CDR3, as DNA: TGTGCCAGCAGCTTAGAGATAGGACAGGGGGCTGGCTACACCTTC. Combining the CDR3 with reference TRBV7-8 and TRBJ1-2 gives the whole variable domain GAGVSQSPRYKVAKRGQDVALRCDPISGHVSLFWYQQALGQGPEFLTYFQNEAQLDKSGLPSDRFFAERPEGSVSTLKIQRTQQEDSAVYLCASSLEIGQGAGYTFGSGTRLTVV.

This chain links TRBV5-6 with TRBJ1-4; no reliable D call. CDR3 length: 14 amino acids. Trimming shortened V by 8 bases and J by 4 bases, and 15 bases separated the two germline ends. Per germline, CDR1 SGHDT and CDR2 YYEEEE. CDR3 region: CASSVVRSNEKLFF. DNA for the CDR3: TGTGCCAGTTCGGTAGTTAGGAGTAATGAAAAACTGTTTTTT. The whole variable domain, remainder taken from reference TRBV5-6 and TRBJ1-4, is DAGVTQSPTHLIKTRGQQVTLRCSPKSGHDTVSWYQQALGQGPQFIFQYYEEEERQRGNFPDRFSGHQFPNYSSELNVNALLLGDSALYLCASSVVRSNEKLFFGSGTQLSVL.

This clone came up once. The rearrangement links TRBV20-1 to TRBJ2-7; D is uncertain. CDR3 size: 11 residues. V dropped 2 bases and J dropped 3 bases, with 5 bases sitting between them. Per germline, CDR1 DFQATT and CDR2 SNEGSKA (reference sequence). CDR3 DNA sequence: TGCAGTGCTAGACCCGGCTACGAGCAGTACTTC. Translated: CSARPGYEQYF.

V gene TRBV28 combines with J gene TRBJ1-2, with D perhaps TRBD1 (5 bases). This CDR3 comprises 11 residues. Trimming took off 9 bases at V and 8 bases at J, with 13 bases between the two ends. The germline gives CDR1 MDHEN, CDR2 SYDVKM. This CDR3 reads CASGGWGGYTF. The CDR3 region has the DNA TGTGCCAGTGGGGGGTGGGGAGGCTACACCTTC.

V usage is TRBV5-4 and J usage is TRBJ2-7; the match to TRBD2 covers 11 bases. Trimming cost V 3 bases and J 3 bases; bases outside gene matches: 2. The CDR3 is 14 residues long. Germline lookup yields CDR1 SGHNT and CDR2 YYREEE (reference sequence). The CDR3 DNA follows: TGTGCCAGCAGCTCTGGGACTAGCGGCTACGAGCAGTACTTC. Translated: CASSSGTSGYEQYF.

CDR3 nucleotide sequence: TGCAGCGTGGACAGGGGCCTGAACACTGAAGCTTTCTTT. Translating gives CSVDRGLNTEAFF. This chain joins TRBV29-1 and TRBJ1-1, with 9 bases matching TRBD1. V lost 6 bases, J lost 0 bases, and 2 bases stayed unmatched. This CDR3 region has 13 residues. Looked up from germline, CDR1 is SQVTM and CDR2 is ANQGSEA.

The rearrangement uses TRBV28 and TRBJ1-1, with 8 bases that match TRBD1. This CDR3 comprises 16 residues. After removal of 3 bases from V and 0 bases from J, the junction contained 6 bases not matched to a gene. Germline loops: CDR1 MDHEN, CDR2 SYDVKM. In DNA form, the CDR3 reads TGTGCCAGCAGTTTGACGACAGGGGCCCTGAACACTGAAGCTTTCTTT. Its translation: CASSLTTGALNTEAFF. Using reference TRBV28 and TRBJ1-1 for the parts outside the CDR3, the full variable domain is DVKVTQSSRYLVKRTGEKVFLECVQDMDHENMFWYRQDPGLGLRLIYFSYDVKMKEKGDIPEGYSVSREKKERFSLILESASTNQTSMYLCASSLTTGALNTEAFFGQGTRLTVV.

This sequence joins TRBV11-2 and TRBJ1-4; 10 bases are shared with TRBD1. Germline CDR1 and CDR2: SGHAT and FQNNGV. Trimming took 5 bases from V and 7 from J; bases not matched to a gene: 7. The CDR3 extends over 15 amino acids. This chain's CDR3 is CASSGTGVSPEKLFF. Here the CDR3 DNA reads TGTGCCAGCAGCGGGACAGGGGTCTCCCCTGAAAAACTGTTTTTT.

This clone was counted a single time. The V gene is TRBV23-1, the J gene TRBJ2-3; 8 bases fit TRBD2. TRBV23-1 is identified as an open reading frame with a role that is uncertain. The CDR3 is 17 amino acids. V lost 0 bases to trimming and J lost 2 bases; unmatched junction nucleotides: 7. CDR3 bases: TGCGCCAGCAGTCAATCGAATGGGACTAGAGACACAGATACGCAGTATTTT. Translated, it gives CASSQSNGTRDTDTQYF.

J is TRBJ2-3 and V is TRBV13; D is unclear. Germline V lookup: CDR1 PRHDT, CDR2 FYEKMQ (reference sequence). Trimming took 2 bases from V and 6 from J, leaving 6 bases between them. The CDR3 spans 12 residues. In DNA, the CDR3 is TGTGCCAGCAGCTTAAGCAGGGATACGCAGTATTTT. Translating it yields CASSLSRDTQYF.

This clone has only one observation. The chain is built from TRBV6-2 or TRBV6-3 and TRBJ2-1; 7 bases are shared with TRBD1. The CDR3 runs to 16 residues. Germline V gene lookup returns CDR1 MNHEY and CDR2 SVGEGT. J was trimmed by 5 bases and V by 5 bases; bases with no gene match: 12. Written as DNA, the CDR3 is TGTGCCAGCAGTCCCCGTTGGGACAGCCCTAACAATGAGCAGTTCTTC. Protein product: CASSPRWDSPNNEQFF.

The chain joins TRBV5-1 to TRBJ2-1; TRBD2 aligns across 10 bases. CDR1 is SGHRS and CDR2 is YFSETQ in the germline V gene. V lost 4 bases, J lost 5 bases, and 3 bases stayed unmatched. The length of the CDR3 is 14 residues. CDR3 DNA: TGCGCCAGCAGCACTAGCGGGGCCAACAATGAGCAGTTCTTC. Its protein is CASSTSGANNEQFF.

The chain joins TRBV30 to TRBJ2-2; tentative D call: TRBD1 (6 bases). The germline gives CDR1 GTSNPN, CDR2 SVGIG (reference sequence). V was clipped by 5 bases and J by 2 bases, with 15 bases between them. This CDR3 contains 15 residues. CDR3 region: CAWPRRGHNTGELFF. DNA for the CDR3: TGTGCCTGGCCCCGTCGGGGACACAACACCGGGGAGCTGTTTTTT. Variable domain in full (rest from reference TRBV30 and TRBJ2-2): SQTIHQWPATLVQPVGSPLSLECTVEGTSNPNLYWYRQAAGRGLQLLFYSVGIGQISSEVPQNLSASRPQDRQFILSSKKLLLSDSGFYLCAWPRRGHNTGELFFGEGSRLTVL.

This rearrangement joins TRBV19 to TRBJ1-5; TRBD1 might be the D (5 bases). From germline, CDR1 is LNHDA and CDR2 SQIVND (reference sequence). V dropped 4 bases and J dropped 3 bases, with 13 bases sitting between them. This CDR3 region has 15 residues. DNA for the CDR3: TGTGCCAGTAGTAGTCGTGACAGTAACAATCAGCCCCAGCATTTT. Translation gives CASSSRDSNNQPQHF.

The chain recombines TRBV11-2 with TRBJ1-2; the D gene is possibly TRBD1 (5 bases). V lost 3 bases and J 8 bases, leaving 19 bases between the germline ends. CDR1 and CDR2 (germline): SGHAT, FQNNGV. The CDR3 is made up of 15 amino acids. CDR3 in DNA: TGTGCCAGCAGCTTCCCCAGGGTAGACGTGGGAGGCTACACCTTC. This sequence encodes CASSFPRVDVGGYTF.

This chain joins TRBV5-1 and TRBJ2-5; a weak D match, TRBD2 (6 bases). Germline V gene data show CDR1 as SGHRS and CDR2 as YFSETQ. This CDR3 is built from 14 residues. Trimming left V 4 bases short and J 1 base short, with 11 bases between. CDR3 residues: CASSGGTVQETQYF. CDR3 in DNA: TGCGCCAGCAGCGGCGGGACGGTCCAAGAGACCCAGTACTTC.

V and J are TRBV10-3 and TRBJ2-1, with TRBD2 matching 12 bases. Germline CDR1 reads ENHRY; CDR2 reads SYGVKD. This CDR3 comprises 16 residues. With 3 bases clipped from V and 9 bases from J, the junction kept 9 bases outside the gene matches. The CDR3 sequence: CAISDPLAGGKVEQFF. CDR3 in DNA: TGTGCCATCAGTGACCCGCTAGCGGGGGGGAAGGTTGAGCAGTTCTTC.

The chain has TRBV6-5 and TRBJ2-5; a weak D match, TRBD2 (5 bases). The CDR3 runs 14 residues. V was cut by 8 bases and J by 4 bases, with 17 bases left in between. Germline-derived CDR1 and CDR2 are MNHEY and SVGAGI. CDR3 nucleotides: TGTGCCAGCGCGGTAACTAGTAATGCAGAGACCCAGTACTTC. It codes for CASAVTSNAETQYF.

The rearrangement links TRBV7-9 to TRBJ1-1; 10 nucleotides agree with TRBD1. V lost 5 bases and J lost 5; bases outside the gene matches: 11. The CDR3 has 16 residues. CDR1 SEHNR and CDR2 FQNEAQ come from the germline V gene (reference sequence). CDR3 sequence: CASSLPGTGAGTEAFF. The DNA of the CDR3 is TGTGCCAGCAGCCTACCCGGGACAGGGGCTGGAACTGAAGCTTTCTTT.